The 30 T cell receptor beta chains presented below share a single source sample, sequenced in a study of identical twins. A single record per CDR3 protein comes from TCRdb applying MiXCR to the 5' RACE reads. The table records 500,000 to 650,000 distinct CDR3 sequences, around 24% of them present only once. In addition, the sample was reused for a study of yellow fever vaccine responses in identical twins.

Sequenced input: CD4+ T cells sorted from blood. These receptors originate from a woman younger than 30 in good health.

There are a few counts of this clonotype. This chain uses TRBV6-2 or TRBV6-3 with TRBJ2-1; 14 bases are a match to TRBD2. Germline values: CDR1 MNHEY, CDR2 SVGEGT. CDR3 length: 18 residues. After removal of 4 bases from V and 6 bases from J, the junction contained 11 bases not matched to a gene. CDR3 bases: TGTGCCAGCAGTTGGGGGGGACTAGCGGGAGTTTTTGGCAATGAGCAGTTCTTC. This codes for CASSWGGLAGVFGNEQFF.

This chain uses TRBV5-5 with TRBJ1-1, with D unclear. The CDR3 is made up of 15 amino acids. CDR1 and CDR2 from the germline V gene are SGHKS and YYEKEE (reference sequence). The V and J ends lost 0 bases and 5 bases respectively, with 14 bases between them. CDR3 region: CASSLGGRGITEAFF. The CDR3 bases are TGTGCCAGCAGCTTGGGAGGACGTGGGATTACTGAAGCTTTCTTT.

This clonotype was counted between two and nine times. The CDR3: CASSRNLGQLNSPLHF. The CDR3 coding sequence is TGCGCCAGCAGCCGGAACCTCGGACAGCTAAATTCACCCCTCCACTTT. The chain carries TRBV4-1 and TRBJ1-6, with D possibly matching TRBD1 (6 bases). In germline, CDR1 is MGHRA, CDR2 YSYEKL. CDR3 length: 16 residues. V shed 4 bases and J shed 7 bases, with 17 bases lying between them.

The sample holds many counts of this clonotype. The chain has TRBV12-3 or TRBV12-4 and TRBJ2-2; D perhaps matches TRBD1 (6 bases). Trimming removed 1 base at V and 4 bases at J, with 13 bases between. The CDR3 has 16 amino acids. CDR3 DNA: TGTGCCAGCAGTTTAGACAGGGCGGTCGGCACCGGGGAGCTGTTTTTT. Protein product: CASSLDRAVGTGELFF.

The V gene is TRBV20-1, the J gene TRBJ2-5, with D perhaps matching TRBD1 (5 bases). Germline CDR1 reads DFQATT; CDR2 reads SNEGSKA (reference sequence). Trimming left V 6 bases short and J 4 bases short, with 12 bases between. CDR3 size: 12 residues. The CDR3 coding sequence is TGCAGTGCCCTCGACAGAAGAGAGACCCAGTACTTC. Protein product: CSALDRRETQYF.

This clonotype was observed a handful of times. The chain couples TRBV28 to TRBJ2-1; 9 nucleotides align to TRBD2. CDR1 and CDR2 (germline): MDHEN, SYDVKM. The CDR3 runs to 16 residues. V was clipped by 2 bases and J by 3 bases; unmatched bases: 5. In nucleotides, the CDR3 is TGTGCCAGCAGTTTAGCGGGAGGGCCTCTCTACAATGAGCAGTTCTTC. It yields the protein CASSLAGGPLYNEQFF.

J is TRBJ2-7 and V is TRBV29-1; 8 bases map to TRBD1. Losses at the gene ends were 7 bases for V and 9 bases for J; bases not matched to a gene: 11. CDR1 is SQVTM and CDR2 is ANQGSEA in the germline V gene. The CDR3 totals 12 residues. The CDR3 spells CSENLTGGGQYV. CDR3 DNA: TGCAGCGAGAACCTTACAGGGGGAGGGCAGTACGTC.

There are a few counts of this clonotype. The gene calls are TRBV12-3 or TRBV12-4 and TRBJ2-2; D is unclear. The CDR3 has 15 residues. V gave up 5 bases and J gave up 6 bases, with 16 bases separating them. CDR3 sequence: CASSQQPFGAGELFF. In nucleotides, the CDR3 is TGTGCCAGCAGTCAGCAACCCTTCGGTGCCGGGGAGCTGTTTTTT.

The chain has TRBV7-9 and TRBJ2-7, with D maybe TRBD1 (6 bases). Trimming pared 5 bases from V and 4 bases from J, leaving 18 bases between. This CDR3 is built from 15 residues. Looked up from germline, CDR1 is SEHNR and CDR2 is FQNEAQ (reference sequence). The CDR3 here is CASSLGAGDPYEQYF. The CDR3 DNA follows: TGTGCCAGCAGCCTAGGGGCAGGGGACCCGTACGAGCAGTACTTC.

The rearrangement links TRBV1 to TRBJ2-5. TRBV1 is a pseudogene locus. The CDR3 is 12 amino acids. CDR3 sequence: CTSSLRWKTQYF. The CDR3 DNA reads as TGCACCAGCAGCTTGCGTTGGAAGACCCAGTACTTC.

The chain employs TRBV18 and TRBJ2-7; 9 nucleotides agree with TRBD1. The CDR3 consists of 18 residues. The V gene's germline CDR1 is KGHSH and CDR2 LQKENI. The junction had 9 bases not matched to a gene; V was cut back by 0 bases and J by 0 bases. Here the CDR3 DNA reads TGTGCCAGCTCACCACCGGGACAGGGTATATCGGTCTCCTACGAGCAGTACTTC. Translated, it gives CASSPPGQGISVSYEQYF.

This clonotype has ten or more counts. The chain links TRBV3-1 to TRBJ2-3; D is perhaps TRBD1 (5 bases). This CDR3 spans 13 amino acids. Germline CDR1 and CDR2: LGHDT and YNNKEL (reference sequence). With 2 bases removed from V and 6 bases from J, the gap between germline ends came to 9 bases. CDR3 DNA sequence: TGTGCCAGCAGCCAAACCCCAGGGGATACGCAGTATTTT. It encodes CASSQTPGDTQYF.

This clonotype appeared a few times. The gene calls are TRBV24-1 and TRBJ2-1; 11 nucleotides match TRBD2. CDR3 length: 17 residues. In germline, CDR1 is KGHDR, CDR2 SFDVKD. V shed 3 bases and J 2 bases; nucleotides not matched to a gene: 5. CDR3 in amino acids: CATSDPTSGSAYNEQFF. The CDR3 nucleotides are TGTGCCACCAGTGATCCTACTAGCGGGAGCGCCTACAATGAGCAGTTCTTC.

This clonotype has a handful of counts. This chain connects TRBV10-3 to TRBJ2-1, with D possibly matching TRBD2 (5 bases). Germline CDR1 ENHRY, CDR2 SYGVKD. The CDR3 has 13 residues. Trimming cost V 6 bases and J 6 bases, with 12 bases left between them. The CDR3, as DNA: TGTGCCATCAGGGGAGCTTCCCCCAATGAGCAGTTCTTC. This gives the protein CAIRGASPNEQFF.

This clonotype has only a few counts. The rearrangement links TRBV6-1 to TRBJ1-4; 8 bases line up with TRBD1. Germline CDR1 reads MNHNS; CDR2 reads SASEGT. After removal of 6 bases from V and 3 bases from J, the junction contained 9 bases not matched to a gene. The CDR3 is 16 amino acids. The CDR3 loop reads CASRRQGTVSNEKLFF. CDR3 in DNA: TGTGCCAGCAGACGACAGGGGACTGTCTCTAATGAAAAACTGTTTTTT.

This clonotype was picked up a small number of times. This sequence joins TRBV6-1 and TRBJ2-3, with 7 positions matching TRBD2. This CDR3 spans 13 amino acids. J gave up 2 bases and V 6 bases, and 2 bases lay outside the gene matches. CDR1 MNHNS and CDR2 SASEGT come from the germline V gene. For the CDR3, the DNA is TGTGCCAGCAGACTAGCGCACACAGATACGCAGTATTTT. Amino acids: CASRLAHTDTQYF.

The chain recombines TRBV11-2 with TRBJ2-5; 8 positions agree with TRBD1. Trimming cost V 4 bases and J 4 bases; bases outside gene matches: 8. The CDR3 is made up of 15 amino acids. Germline-derived CDR1 and CDR2 are SGHAT and FQNNGV. The CDR3 here is CASSSPGTGTETQYF. The CDR3 bases are TGTGCCAGCAGCTCCCCGGGGACAGGAACAGAGACCCAGTACTTC.

The rearrangement joins TRBV27 to TRBJ2-7, with D perhaps TRBD2 (5 bases). Germline assignment: CDR1 MNHEY and CDR2 SMNVEV (reference sequence). Trimming removed 2 bases from V and 2 bases from J, with 10 bases in between. The CDR3 length is 14 residues. In DNA, the CDR3 is TGTGCCAGCAGTTTACGGGGAACCGCCTACGAGCAGTACTTC. It codes for CASSLRGTAYEQYF.

The sample holds a few counts of this clonotype. The genes are TRBV12-3 or TRBV12-4 and TRBJ2-5, with a tentative D call TRBD1 (6 bases). Trimming took 5 bases from V and 5 from J, leaving 18 bases between them. The CDR3 has 15 residues. CDR3: CASSDLWGRGETQYF. The DNA of the CDR3 is TGTGCCAGCAGTGATTTGTGGGGGCGCGGGGAGACCCAGTACTTC.

This rearrangement joins TRBV6-1 to TRBJ2-2; D remains unclear. The CDR3 is 14 residues long. V lost 5 bases, J lost 3 bases, and 10 bases lay in between. Germline CDR1 and CDR2: MNHNS and SASEGT. The CDR3: CASSPYQDTGELFF. CDR3 nucleotides: TGTGCCAGCAGTCCGTATCAGGACACCGGGGAGCTGTTTTTT.

The sample holds a few counts of this clonotype. The V and J genes are TRBV7-9 and TRBJ2-3; tentative D call: TRBD1 (6 bases). V lost 5 bases to trimming and J lost 2 bases, with 14 bases between them. The CDR3 has 15 amino acids. From germline, CDR1 is SEHNR and CDR2 FQNEAQ (reference sequence). The CDR3 DNA reads as TGTGCCAGCAGCCCAAGCAGGGGCGACACAGATACGCAGTATTTT. Its translation: CASSPSRGDTDTQYF.

This clonotype was seen ten or more times. The gene calls are TRBV15 and TRBJ1-1; TRBD1 might be the D (5 bases). V lost 5 bases and J lost 8, with 24 bases in between. The germline CDR1 and CDR2 sequences are LNHNV and YYDKDF (reference sequence). The CDR3 has 16 residues. CDR3 sequence (DNA): TGTGCCACCAGCCCTCTAGGGACGCACCGAACCGGGGAAGCTTTCTTT. Residues: CATSPLGTHRTGEAFF.

The rearrangement joins TRBV29-1 to TRBJ2-1, with 7 bases fitting TRBD2. The CDR3 spans 18 residues. After removal of 4 bases from V and 0 bases from J, the junction contained 15 bases not matched to a gene. Germline CDR1 is SQVTM and CDR2 is ANQGSEA. CDR3 region: CSVGAGEGKESSYNEQFF. In nucleotides, the CDR3 is TGCAGCGTTGGGGCGGGAGAGGGTAAAGAAAGCTCCTACAATGAGCAGTTCTTC.

This clonotype was seen a handful of times. This chain uses TRBV5-1 with TRBJ2-3; the match to TRBD2 covers 8 bases. This CDR3 spans 14 amino acids. Trimming removed 3 bases from V and 3 bases from J; junction bases left unmatched: 3. Germline values: CDR1 SGHRS, CDR2 YFSETQ. For the CDR3, the DNA is TGCGCCAGCAGCTATGGCGGGAGGACAGATACGCAGTATTTT. It encodes CASSYGGRTDTQYF.

This clonotype was observed a few times. This sequence joins TRBV10-3 and TRBJ2-1; 12 bases line up with TRBD2. The junction had 8 bases not matched to a gene; V was cut back by 2 bases and J by 6 bases. This CDR3 comprises 17 residues. Germline CDR1 is ENHRY and CDR2 is SYGVKD. Here the CDR3 DNA reads TGTGCCATCAGTGAGCCGCATCTAGCGGGAGGGGGCAATGAGCAGTTCTTC. Its translation: CAISEPHLAGGGNEQFF.

This clonotype was seen more than once but under ten times. V and J are TRBV10-3 and TRBJ1-1, with D tentatively TRBD1 (5 bases). Germline values: CDR1 ENHRY, CDR2 SYGVKD. The ends were cut back, 3 bases at V and 5 bases at J, with 16 bases in the middle. The length of the CDR3 is 15 residues. The CDR3 here is CAISEFGGWKTEAFF. CDR3 nucleotide sequence: TGTGCCATCAGTGAATTTGGGGGGTGGAAGACTGAAGCTTTCTTT.

The rearrangement links TRBV3-1 to TRBJ2-1; D gene ambiguous. Trimming pared 0 bases from V and 2 bases from J, leaving 11 bases between. The CDR3 extends over 16 amino acids. Germline V CDR1 and CDR2: LGHDT, YNNKEL (reference sequence). Here the CDR3 reads CASSQEFGYPYNEQFF. The CDR3 DNA follows: TGTGCCAGCAGCCAAGAGTTTGGCTACCCCTACAATGAGCAGTTCTTC.

This clonotype was seen more than once but under ten times. The V and J genes are TRBV7-2 and TRBJ2-2; D is undetermined. Looked up from germline, CDR1 is SGHTA and CDR2 is FQGNSA. The V end lost 5 bases, the J end lost 7 bases, and 14 bases lay between the germline ends. The CDR3 contains 14 residues. The CDR3 spells CASSQTPLLGELFF. CDR3 DNA: TGTGCCAGCAGCCAGACCCCACTTCTCGGGGAGCTGTTTTTT.

The V gene is TRBV3-1, the J gene TRBJ2-2; D may correspond to TRBD1 or TRBD2 (5 bases each). The V gene lost 4 bases and the J gene lost 3 bases, with 15 bases spanning the gap. CDR1 and CDR2 (germline): LGHDT, YNNKEL (reference sequence). The CDR3 spans 16 residues. The chain's CDR3 is CASSPLRGGDTGELFF. The CDR3 nucleotides are TGTGCCAGCAGCCCCCTACGTGGGGGAGACACCGGGGAGCTGTTTTTT.

This clonotype has a handful of counts. The V and J genes are TRBV20-1 and TRBJ1-2; D is uncertain. Looked up from germline, CDR1 is DFQATT and CDR2 is SNEGSKA (reference sequence). V lost 6 bases to trimming and J lost 4 bases, with 18 bases between them. This CDR3 region has 14 residues. CDR3 protein: CSAPPSSGSYGYTF. Written as DNA, the CDR3 is TGCAGTGCCCCACCCTCCTCAGGATCCTATGGCTACACCTTC.